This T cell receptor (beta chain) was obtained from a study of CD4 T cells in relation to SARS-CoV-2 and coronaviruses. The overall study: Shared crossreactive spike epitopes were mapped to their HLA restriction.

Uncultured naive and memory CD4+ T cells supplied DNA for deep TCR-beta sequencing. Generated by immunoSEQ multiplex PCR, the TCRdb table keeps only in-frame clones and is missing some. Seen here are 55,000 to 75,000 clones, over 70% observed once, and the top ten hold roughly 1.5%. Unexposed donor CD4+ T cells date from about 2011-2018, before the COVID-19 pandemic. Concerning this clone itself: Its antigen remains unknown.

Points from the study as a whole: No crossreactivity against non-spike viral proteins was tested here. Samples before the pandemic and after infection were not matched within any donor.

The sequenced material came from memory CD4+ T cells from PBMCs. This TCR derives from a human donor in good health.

CDR3 loop: CASSEGPAGREGGYTF. In nucleotides, the CDR3 is TGCGCCAGCAGCGAGGGGCCAGCGGGTCGTGAAGGAGGCTACACCTTC. The chain uses TRBV5-1 and TRBJ1-2; a possible D gene is TRBD1 (5 bases). The germline V and J ends were trimmed by 4 bases and 8 bases, with 24 bases remaining between them. Germline lookup yields CDR1 SGHRS and CDR2 YFSETQ. This CDR3 is 16 amino acids long.